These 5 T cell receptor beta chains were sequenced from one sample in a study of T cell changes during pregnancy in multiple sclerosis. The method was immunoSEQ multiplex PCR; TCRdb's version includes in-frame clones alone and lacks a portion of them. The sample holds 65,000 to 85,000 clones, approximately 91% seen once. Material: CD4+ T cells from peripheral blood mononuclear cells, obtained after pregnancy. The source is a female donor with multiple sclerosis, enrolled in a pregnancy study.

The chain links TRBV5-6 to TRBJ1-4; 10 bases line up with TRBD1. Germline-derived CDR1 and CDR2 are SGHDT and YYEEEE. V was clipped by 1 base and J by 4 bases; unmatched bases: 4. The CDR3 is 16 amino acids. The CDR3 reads CASSLTGTGVNEKLFF. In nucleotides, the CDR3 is TGTGCCAGCAGCTTGACCGGGACAGGGGTTAATGAAAAACTGTTTTTT.

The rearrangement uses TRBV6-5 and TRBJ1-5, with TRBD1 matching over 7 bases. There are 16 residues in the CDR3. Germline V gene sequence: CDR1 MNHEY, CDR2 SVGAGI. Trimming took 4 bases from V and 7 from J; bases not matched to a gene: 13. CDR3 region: CASSSRKGAMVQPQHF. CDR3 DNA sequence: TGTGCCAGCAGTTCGAGGAAGGGGGCCATGGTCCAGCCCCAGCATTTT.

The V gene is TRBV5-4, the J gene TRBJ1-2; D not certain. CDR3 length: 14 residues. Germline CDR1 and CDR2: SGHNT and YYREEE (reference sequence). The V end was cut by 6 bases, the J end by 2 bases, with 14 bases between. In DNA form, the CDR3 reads TGTGCCAGCAACCAAAGAGCTCTGAACTATGGCTACACCTTC. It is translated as CASNQRALNYGYTF.

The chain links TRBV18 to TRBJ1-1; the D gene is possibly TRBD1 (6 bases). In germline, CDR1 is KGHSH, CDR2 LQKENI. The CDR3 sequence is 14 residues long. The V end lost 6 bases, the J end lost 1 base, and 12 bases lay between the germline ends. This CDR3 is CASSQLGQNTEAFF. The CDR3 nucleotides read TGTGCCAGCTCCCAACTGGGACAGAACACTGAAGCTTTCTTT.

The DNA for the CDR3 is TGCGCCAGCAGCTTGGTTAGCGATTCGGTTGAGCAGTTCTTC. Protein product: CASSLVSDSVEQFF. This chain links TRBV5-1 with TRBJ2-1; D is possibly TRBD2 (5 bases). Trimming stripped 0 bases from V and 9 bases from J, with 13 bases between. Per germline, CDR1 SGHRS and CDR2 YFSETQ. The CDR3 length is 14 residues.